What follows are 28 T cell receptor beta chains derived from one specimen sequenced in a study of Ad26.COV2.S vaccination and SARS-CoV-2 variants. The method was immunoSEQ multiplex PCR; TCRdb's version includes in-frame clones alone and lacks a portion of them. The repertoire includes about 180,000 clones, roughly nine tenths of them detected once, and 5.9% sits in the top ten. The sequencing here drew on peripheral blood, taken after recovery from COVID-19. Receptors originate from a human donor who had recovered from COVID-19.

This clone was found once. The V call is TRBV5-1, the J call TRBJ2-5, with D possibly matching TRBD2 (5 bases). CDR3 length: 14 residues. V was cut by 0 bases and J by 11 bases, with 17 bases left in between. Germline CDR1 SGHRS, CDR2 YFSETQ. The CDR3 DNA follows: TGCGCCAGCAGCTTGGGAGGGCCCCGGGCTTTTCAGTACTTC. Translating gives CASSLGGPRAFQYF. The full variable domain, rest sourced from reference TRBV5-1 and TRBJ2-5, is KAGVTQTPRYLIKTRGQQVTLSCSPISGHRSVSWYQQTPGQGLQFLFEYFSETQRNKGNFPGRFSGRQFSNSRSEMNVSTLELGDSALYLCASSLGGPRAFQYFGPGTRLLVL.

The rearrangement joins TRBV7-2 to TRBJ2-1; D may be TRBD1 or TRBD2 (6 bases each). In germline, CDR1 is SGHTA, CDR2 FQGNSA. Trimming stripped 5 bases from V and 2 bases from J, with 13 bases between. The CDR3 has 15 residues. The chain's CDR3 is CASSPPGAPYNEQFF. The CDR3 DNA sequence: TGTGCCAGCAGCCCCCCGGGGGCCCCCTACAATGAGCAGTTCTTC.

This clone was found once. The CDR3 DNA reads TGTGCCAGCAGCGGTCGGACAACGGGAATAATTTCCACCGGGGAGCTGTTTTTT. Protein: CASSGRTTGIISTGELFF. The V and J genes are TRBV9 and TRBJ2-2, with D perhaps assigned TRBD1 or TRBD2 (5 bases each). Trimming pared 3 bases from V and 4 bases from J, leaving 22 bases between. The CDR3 is 18 residues long. The germline V gene encodes CDR1 SGDLS and CDR2 YYNGEE.

This clone was seen more than once but under ten times. This rearrangement joins TRBV19 to TRBJ2-1, with D possibly being TRBD2 (5 bases). Per germline, CDR1 LNHDA and CDR2 SQIVND (reference sequence). The CDR3 spans 14 residues. Trimming took 3 bases from V and 4 from J, leaving 10 bases between them. The DNA for the CDR3 is TGTGCCAGTAGTATGGCGGGCGTTTACAATGAGCAGTTCTTC. It specifies CASSMAGVYNEQFF.

The chain employs TRBV19 and TRBJ2-3; tentatively, D is TRBD1 (5 bases). The CDR3 has 14 amino acids. Germline loops: CDR1 LNHDA, CDR2 SQIVND (reference sequence). V lost 5 bases and J 2 bases, leaving 11 bases between the germline ends. The CDR3 nucleotides are TGTGCCAGTAGTGCTCAGACAGCCACAGATACGCAGTATTTT. Amino acids: CASSAQTATDTQYF.

The chain employs TRBV5-1 and TRBJ2-1; either TRBD1 or TRBD2 may supply D (5 bases each). Trimming left V 4 bases short and J 8 bases short, with 13 bases between. Looked up from germline, CDR1 is SGHRS and CDR2 is YFSETQ. This CDR3 region has 13 residues. CDR3 DNA sequence: TGCGCCAGCAGCCCCCCAATGGGGGATGAGCAGTTCTTC. It yields the protein CASSPPMGDEQFF.

J is TRBJ2-1 and V is TRBV11-2; the match to TRBD2 covers 8 bases. The CDR3 is 16 amino acids. Germline CDR1 is SGHAT and CDR2 is FQNNGV. With 1 base clipped from V and 7 bases from J, the junction kept 9 bases outside the gene matches. In DNA, the CDR3 is TGTGCCAGCAGCTTAGCTCCCGGGAGGGGACAAAATGAGCAGTTCTTC. Encoded protein: CASSLAPGRGQNEQFF.

This chain uses TRBV9 with TRBJ2-3; no reliable D call. The V gene's germline CDR1 is SGDLS and CDR2 YYNGEE. V gave up 0 bases and J gave up 1 base, with 3 bases separating them. The CDR3 extends over 13 amino acids. For the CDR3, the DNA is TGTGCCAGCAGCGTAGCGGGCACAGATACGCAGTATTTT. Its translation is CASSVAGTDTQYF.

The V call is TRBV5-1, the J call TRBJ1-5; tentative D call: TRBD1 (6 bases). The CDR3 is 13 residues long. Germline CDR1 is SGHRS and CDR2 is YFSETQ. Trimming shortened V by 8 bases and J by 7 bases, and 16 bases separated the two germline ends. The CDR3 sequence: CARDSIFRQPQHF. CDR3 DNA sequence: TGCGCCAGGGACAGCATATTCCGGCAGCCCCAGCATTTT.

The CDR3 region is CASSQSLSTEQFF. The CDR3 region has the DNA TGCGCCAGCAGCCAATCCTTAAGCACCGAGCAGTTCTTC. The chain has TRBV4-1 and TRBJ2-1; no clear D. The ends were cut back, 2 bases at V and 10 bases at J, with 12 bases in the middle. This CDR3 has 13 amino acids. In germline, CDR1 is MGHRA, CDR2 YSYEKL.

This chain connects TRBV30 to TRBJ2-7, with D hard to call. Germline CDR1 reads GTSNPN; CDR2 reads SVGIG (reference sequence). This CDR3 is built from 12 residues. The ends were cut back, 4 bases at V and 1 base at J, with 8 bases in the middle. DNA of the CDR3: TGTGCCTGGACTCCCCCTTCCTACGAGCAGTACTTC. It yields the protein CAWTPPSYEQYF.

This chain joins TRBV2 and TRBJ1-2; 9 bases align to TRBD1. V gave up 6 bases and J gave up 4 bases; unmatched junction bases: 9. Germline V gives CDR1 SNHLY, CDR2 FYNNEI. The CDR3 length is 15 residues. This CDR3 reads CASSKGQGLSYGYTF. As DNA, the CDR3 is TGTGCCAGCAGCAAGGGACAGGGTTTATCCTATGGCTACACCTTC.

This chain uses TRBV19 with TRBJ1-4; TRBD1 is a possible D gene (6 bases). Trimming stripped 6 bases from V and 0 bases from J, with 11 bases between. Germline V gene sequence: CDR1 LNHDA, CDR2 SQIVND (reference sequence). The CDR3 is 15 residues long. CDR3 coding DNA: TGTGCCAGTAGGAGGGGGTTTTCAACTAATGAAAAACTGTTTTTT. Translated: CASRRGFSTNEKLFF.

The rearrangement joins TRBV5-4 to TRBJ1-1; perhaps TRBD1 as D (6 bases). Germline CDR1 is SGHNT and CDR2 is YYREEE (reference sequence). CDR3 length equals 14 residues. Deletions cut 3 bases from V and 6 bases from J, with 15 bases between. The CDR3 nucleotides read TGTGCCAGCAGCTCTGACGGGGGCAGCCCTGAAGCTTTCTTT. Translated: CASSSDGGSPEAFF.

This clone was observed a few times. The rearrangement uses TRBV6-5 and TRBJ1-2, with D unresolved. The CDR3 loop spans 13 amino acids. Looked up from germline, CDR1 is MNHEY and CDR2 is SVGAGI. V was clipped by 6 bases and J by 5 bases, with 13 bases between them. The CDR3 coding sequence is TGTGCCAGCAGACCGATGGGAGGATATGGCTACACCTTC. This encodes CASRPMGGYGYTF.

The chain employs TRBV5-1 and TRBJ2-7; 7 nucleotides line up with TRBD1. Germline V gives CDR1 SGHRS, CDR2 YFSETQ. This CDR3 has 13 amino acids. The V segment lost 4 bases and the J segment 3 bases; nucleotides outside the gene matches: 4. The CDR3 DNA reads as TGCGCCAGCAGCGGGGACAGAGGCTACGAGCAGTACTTC. It encodes CASSGDRGYEQYF.

The V call is TRBV18, the J call TRBJ1-4; D is uncertain. CDR1 and CDR2 (germline): KGHSH, LQKENI. V was cut by 2 bases and J by 8 bases, with 9 bases left in between. CDR3 length: 13 amino acids. CDR3 nucleotides: TGTGCCAGCTCACCAGAACTTTGGGAAAAACTGTTTTTT. This translates into CASSPELWEKLFF.

This rearrangement joins TRBV4-2 to TRBJ2-1; 11 bases match TRBD2. Unmatched junction bases numbered 12, after V lost 2 bases and J lost 3 bases. The CDR3 consists of 19 residues. Germline V gives CDR1 LGHNA, CDR2 YNFKEQ. CDR3 sequence (DNA): TGTGCCAGCAGCCAACTTCGAAGTAGCGGGGGGGGGAACTACAATGAGCAGTTCTTC. The encoded protein is CASSQLRSSGGGNYNEQFF.

V usage is TRBV28 and J usage is TRBJ2-4; no firm D call. Germline loops: CDR1 MDHEN, CDR2 SYDVKM. The CDR3 contains 11 residues. The V end lost 3 bases, the J end lost 8 bases, and 5 bases lay between the germline ends. The CDR3 loop is CASSFKDIQYF. In DNA, the CDR3 is TGTGCCAGCAGTTTCAAGGACATTCAGTACTTC.

This rearrangement joins TRBV28 to TRBJ1-1; the match to TRBD1 covers 7 bases. Trimming cost V 7 bases and J 9 bases; bases outside gene matches: 8. The CDR3 covers 12 residues. CDR1 and CDR2 from the germline V gene are MDHEN and SYDVKM. CDR3: CASTTTGYQAFF. The DNA for the CDR3 is TGTGCCAGCACCACGACAGGGTATCAAGCTTTCTTT. Together with reference TRBV28 and TRBJ1-1, the CDR3 gives the full variable domain: DVKVTQSSRYLVKRTGEKVFLECVQDMDHENMFWYRQDPGLGLRLIYFSYDVKMKEKGDIPEGYSVSREKKERFSLILESASTNQTSMYLCASTTTGYQAFFGQGTRLTVV.

This clone occurred once. The V call is TRBV11-3, the J call TRBJ2-1, with TRBD1 as a possible D gene (6 bases). The V end lost 1 base, the J end lost 5 bases, and 12 bases lay between the germline ends. Germline loops: CDR1 SGHNT, CDR2 YENEEA. The CDR3 is 15 residues long. CDR3 in DNA: TGTGCCAGCAGCTTAGGGGGACAAGGGAACAATGAGCAGTTCTTC. Its translation is CASSLGGQGNNEQFF.

The J gene is TRBJ2-6, the V gene TRBV6-5, with 7 nucleotides matching TRBD1. From germline, CDR1 is MNHEY and CDR2 SVGAGI. The length of the CDR3 is 15 residues. V lost 7 bases, J lost 2 bases, and 5 bases stayed unmatched. The CDR3 coding sequence is TGTGCCAGCAAGACAGGGAGTACTGGGGCCAACGTCCTGACTTTC. Amino acids: CASKTGSTGANVLTF.

The chain couples TRBV5-1 to TRBJ1-6; 7 nucleotides line up with TRBD1. Germline loops: CDR1 SGHRS, CDR2 YFSETQ. The CDR3 totals 15 residues. V shed 4 bases and J 10 bases; nucleotides not matched to a gene: 11. In DNA, the CDR3 is TGCGCCAGCAGCATATCAGGGGGGCAAGCGTCACCCCTCCACTTT. Translation gives CASSISGGQASPLHF.

V is TRBV24-1 and J is TRBJ2-7; TRBD2 is a possible D gene (5 bases). Trimming left V 5 bases short and J 0 bases short, with 13 bases between. The V gene's germline CDR1 is KGHDR and CDR2 SFDVKD. This CDR3 is 15 amino acids long. This chain's CDR3 is CATSAQPGVSYEQYF. The DNA of the CDR3 is TGTGCCACCAGTGCACAGCCCGGGGTCTCCTACGAGCAGTACTTC.

The rearrangement uses TRBV7-8 and TRBJ2-2, with D possibly TRBD2 on 5 matching bases. Trimming removed 2 bases at V and 6 bases at J, with 16 bases between. The CDR3 length is 16 residues. Looked up from germline, CDR1 is SGHVS and CDR2 is FQNEAQ. The CDR3 DNA follows: TGTGCCAGCAGCTTACAACCCGGGGTTGTACCCGGGGAGCTGTTTTTT. Translated: CASSLQPGVVPGELFF.

The chain employs TRBV6-5 and TRBJ1-1, with D uncertain. This CDR3 region has 13 residues. Germline loops: CDR1 MNHEY, CDR2 SVGAGI. Trimming cost V 6 bases and J 1 base, with 9 bases left between them. CDR3 nucleotide sequence: TGTGCCAGCAGGATTGGGCCGAACACTGAAGCTTTCTTT. Protein: CASRIGPNTEAFF.

This clone showed up just once. The V gene is TRBV6-5, the J gene TRBJ2-1, with 7 bases matching TRBD1. The CDR3 consists of 13 residues. After removal of 4 bases from V and 10 bases from J, the junction contained 7 bases not matched to a gene. The germline gives CDR1 MNHEY, CDR2 SVGAGI. The CDR3 here is CASSLDRFMEQFF. The CDR3 region has the DNA TGTGCCAGCAGTTTGGACAGGTTTATGGAGCAGTTCTTC.

The genes are TRBV4-2 and TRBJ2-5, with D tentatively TRBD2 (5 bases). The length of the CDR3 is 17 residues. CDR1 is LGHNA and CDR2 is YNFKEQ in the germline V gene. V was pared by 1 base and J by 2 bases, with 17 bases between. The CDR3 loop reads CASSQVYLAGGQETQYF. CDR3 nucleotide sequence: TGTGCCAGCAGCCAAGTATACCTAGCAGGTGGGCAAGAGACCCAGTACTTC.